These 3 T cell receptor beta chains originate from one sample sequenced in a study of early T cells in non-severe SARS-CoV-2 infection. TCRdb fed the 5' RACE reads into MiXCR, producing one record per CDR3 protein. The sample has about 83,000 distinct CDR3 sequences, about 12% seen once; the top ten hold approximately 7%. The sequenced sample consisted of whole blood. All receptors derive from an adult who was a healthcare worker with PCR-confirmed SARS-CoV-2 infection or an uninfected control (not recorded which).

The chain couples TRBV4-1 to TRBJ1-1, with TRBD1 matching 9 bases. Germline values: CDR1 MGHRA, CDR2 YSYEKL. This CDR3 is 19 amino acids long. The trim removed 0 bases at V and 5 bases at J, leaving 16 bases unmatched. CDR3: CASSQESPGQGPFGTEAFF. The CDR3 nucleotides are TGCGCCAGCAGCCAAGAATCACCGGGACAGGGACCCTTCGGAACTGAAGCTTTCTTT.

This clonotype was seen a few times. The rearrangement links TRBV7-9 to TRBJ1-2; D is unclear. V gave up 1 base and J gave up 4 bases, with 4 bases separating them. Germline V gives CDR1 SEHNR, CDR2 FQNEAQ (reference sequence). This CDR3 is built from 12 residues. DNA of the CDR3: TGTGCCAGCAGCTTAGGTCCCTATGGCTACACCTTC. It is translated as CASSLGPYGYTF.

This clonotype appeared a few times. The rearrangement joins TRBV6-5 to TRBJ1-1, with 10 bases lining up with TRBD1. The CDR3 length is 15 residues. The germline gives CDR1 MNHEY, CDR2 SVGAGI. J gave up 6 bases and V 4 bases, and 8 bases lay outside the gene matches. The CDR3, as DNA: TGTGCCAGCAGTTCTTGGGGACAGGGGTTACCTGAAGCTTTCTTT. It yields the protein CASSSWGQGLPEAFF.